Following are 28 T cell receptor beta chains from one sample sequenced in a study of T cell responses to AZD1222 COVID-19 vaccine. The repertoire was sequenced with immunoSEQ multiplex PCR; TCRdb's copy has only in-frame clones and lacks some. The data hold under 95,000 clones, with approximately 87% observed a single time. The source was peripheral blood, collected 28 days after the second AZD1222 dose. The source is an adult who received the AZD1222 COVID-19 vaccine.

The CDR3 nucleotides read TGTGCCAGCAGCCAAGGGGTGCTAGGGGGTGGAGGCTACACCTTC. Protein sequence: CASSQGVLGGGGYTF. The chain is built from TRBV4-2 and TRBJ1-2, with D possibly matching TRBD1 (6 bases). The V gene lost 1 base and the J gene lost 8 bases, with 17 bases spanning the gap. Germline V gene data show CDR1 as LGHNA and CDR2 as YNFKEQ. CDR3 length equals 15 residues.

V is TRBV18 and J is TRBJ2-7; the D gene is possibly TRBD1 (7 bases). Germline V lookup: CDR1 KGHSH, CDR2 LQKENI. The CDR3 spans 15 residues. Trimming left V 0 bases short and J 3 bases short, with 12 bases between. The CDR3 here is CASSPPRQGGYEQYF. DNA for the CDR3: TGTGCCAGCTCACCACCCAGACAGGGAGGCTACGAGCAGTACTTC.

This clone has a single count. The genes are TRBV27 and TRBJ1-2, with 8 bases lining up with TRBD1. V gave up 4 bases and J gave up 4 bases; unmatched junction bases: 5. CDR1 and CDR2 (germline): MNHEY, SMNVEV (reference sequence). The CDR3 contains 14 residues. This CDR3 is CASSSGQALYGYTF. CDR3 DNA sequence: TGTGCCAGCAGTTCGGGACAGGCCCTCTATGGCTACACCTTC.

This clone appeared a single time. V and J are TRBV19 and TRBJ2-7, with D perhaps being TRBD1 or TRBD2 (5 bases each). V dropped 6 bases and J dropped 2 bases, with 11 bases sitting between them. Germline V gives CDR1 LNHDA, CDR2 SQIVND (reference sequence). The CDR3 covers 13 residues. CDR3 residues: CASRGTGAYEQYF. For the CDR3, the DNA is TGTGCCAGTAGAGGGACCGGGGCCTACGAGCAGTACTTC.

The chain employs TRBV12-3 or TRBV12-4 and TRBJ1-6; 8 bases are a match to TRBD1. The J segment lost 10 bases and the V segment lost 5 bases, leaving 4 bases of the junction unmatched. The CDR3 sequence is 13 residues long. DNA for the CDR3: TGTGCCAGCAGTAAGACAGGGGAATCACCCCTCCACTTT. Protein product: CASSKTGESPLHF.

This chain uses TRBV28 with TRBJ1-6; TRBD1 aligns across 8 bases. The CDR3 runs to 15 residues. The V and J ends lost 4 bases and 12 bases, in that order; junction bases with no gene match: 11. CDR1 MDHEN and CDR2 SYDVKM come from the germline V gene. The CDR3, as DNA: TGTGCCAGCAGTTCGCCGGACAGGGCGTTAAAACCCCTCCACTTT. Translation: CASSSPDRALKPLHF.

The CDR3 sequence: CASSEELSQPQHF. CDR3 DNA sequence: TGTGCCAGCAGTGAAGAGTTGAGTCAGCCCCAGCATTTT. This chain connects TRBV2 to TRBJ1-5, with no clear D. Trimming stripped 1 base from V and 6 bases from J, with 7 bases between. CDR1 is SNHLY, CDR2 FYNNEI, per germline. The CDR3 consists of 13 residues. The variable domain in full, completed from reference TRBV2 and TRBJ1-5, reads EPEVTQTPSHQVTQMGQEVILRCVPISNHLYFYWYRQILGQKVEFLVSFYNNEISEKSEIFDDQFSVERPDGSNFTLKIRSTKLEDSAMYFCASSEELSQPQHFGDGTRLSIL.

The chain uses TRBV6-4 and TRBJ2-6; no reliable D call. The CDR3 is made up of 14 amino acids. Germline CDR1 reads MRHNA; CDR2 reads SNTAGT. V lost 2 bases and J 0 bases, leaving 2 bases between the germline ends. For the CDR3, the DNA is TGTGCCAGCAGTGACGGCTCTGGGGCCAACGTCCTGACTTTC. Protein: CASSDGSGANVLTF.

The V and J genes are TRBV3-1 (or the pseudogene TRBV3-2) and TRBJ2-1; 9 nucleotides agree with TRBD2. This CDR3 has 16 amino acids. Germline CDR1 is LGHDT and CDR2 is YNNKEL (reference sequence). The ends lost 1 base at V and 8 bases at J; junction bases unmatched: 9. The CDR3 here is CASSQGGGGGAHEQFF. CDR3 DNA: TGTGCCAGCAGCCAAGGTGGTGGCGGGGGGGCCCATGAGCAGTTCTTC.

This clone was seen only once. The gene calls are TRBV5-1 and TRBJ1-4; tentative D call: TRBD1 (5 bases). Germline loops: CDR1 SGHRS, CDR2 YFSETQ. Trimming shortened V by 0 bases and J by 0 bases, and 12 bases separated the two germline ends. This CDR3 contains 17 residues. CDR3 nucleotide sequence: TGCGCCAGCAGCTTGGATCTACGGGGCTCAACTAATGAAAAACTGTTTTTT. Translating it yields CASSLDLRGSTNEKLFF.

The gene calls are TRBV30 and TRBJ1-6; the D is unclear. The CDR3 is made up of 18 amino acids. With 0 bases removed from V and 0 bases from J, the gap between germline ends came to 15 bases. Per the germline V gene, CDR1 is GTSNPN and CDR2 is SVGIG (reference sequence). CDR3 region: CAWSVFGVLSSYNSPLHF. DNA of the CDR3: TGTGCCTGGAGTGTATTCGGGGTGTTAAGCTCCTATAATTCACCCCTCCACTTT.

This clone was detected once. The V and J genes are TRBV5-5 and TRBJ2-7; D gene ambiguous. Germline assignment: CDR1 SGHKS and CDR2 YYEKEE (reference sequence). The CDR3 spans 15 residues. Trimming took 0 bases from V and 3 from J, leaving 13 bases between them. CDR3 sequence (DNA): TGTGCCAGCAGCTTGGATGTAGGGCTCGTCTACGAGCAGTACTTC. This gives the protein CASSLDVGLVYEQYF.

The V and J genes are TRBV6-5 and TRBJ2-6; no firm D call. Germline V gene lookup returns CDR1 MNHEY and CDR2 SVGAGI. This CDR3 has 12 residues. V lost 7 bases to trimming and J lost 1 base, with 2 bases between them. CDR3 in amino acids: CASTSGANVLTF. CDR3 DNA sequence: TGTGCCAGCACTTCTGGGGCCAACGTCCTGACTTTC.

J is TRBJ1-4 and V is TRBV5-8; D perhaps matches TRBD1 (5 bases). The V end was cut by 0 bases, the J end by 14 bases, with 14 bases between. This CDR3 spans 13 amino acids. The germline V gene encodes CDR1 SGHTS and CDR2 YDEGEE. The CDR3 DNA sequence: TGTGCCAGCAGCTTGGTCTTGACAGTTCAGCTGTTTTTT. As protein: CASSLVLTVQLFF.

The DNA of the CDR3 is TGTGCCAGCAGCCAAGGGGTGGGGCTCGAGCAGTTCTTC. The encoded protein is CASSQGVGLEQFF. V is TRBV4-2 and J is TRBJ2-1; D perhaps matches TRBD1 (5 bases). This CDR3 region has 13 residues. Trimming pared 1 base from V and 10 bases from J, leaving 11 bases between. CDR1 LGHNA and CDR2 YNFKEQ come from the germline V gene.

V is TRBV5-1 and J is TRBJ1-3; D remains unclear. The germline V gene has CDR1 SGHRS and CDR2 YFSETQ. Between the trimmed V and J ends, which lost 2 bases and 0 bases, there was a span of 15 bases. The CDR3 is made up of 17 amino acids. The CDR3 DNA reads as TGCGCCAGCAGCTTCCCCAACACCAGGAGCTCTGGAAACACCATATATTTT. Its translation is CASSFPNTRSSGNTIYF.

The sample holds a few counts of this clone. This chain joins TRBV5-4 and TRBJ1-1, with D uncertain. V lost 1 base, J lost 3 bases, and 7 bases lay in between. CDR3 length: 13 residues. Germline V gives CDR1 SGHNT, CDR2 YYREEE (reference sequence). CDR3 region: CASSLQMDTEAFF. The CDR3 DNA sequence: TGTGCCAGCAGCTTGCAGATGGACACTGAAGCTTTCTTT.

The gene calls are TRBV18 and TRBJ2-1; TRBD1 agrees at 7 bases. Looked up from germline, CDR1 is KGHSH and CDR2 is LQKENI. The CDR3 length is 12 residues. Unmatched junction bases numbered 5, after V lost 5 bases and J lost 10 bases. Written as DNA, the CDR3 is TGTGCCAGCTCATTTGACAGGGTCGAGCAGTTCTTC. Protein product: CASSFDRVEQFF.

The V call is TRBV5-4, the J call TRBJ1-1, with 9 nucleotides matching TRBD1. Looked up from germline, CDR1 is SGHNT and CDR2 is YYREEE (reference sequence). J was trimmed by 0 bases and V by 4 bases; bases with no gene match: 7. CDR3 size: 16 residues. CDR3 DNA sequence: TGTGCCAGCAGCCCGGGACAGGGCAGGGTGAACACTGAAGCTTTCTTT. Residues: CASSPGQGRVNTEAFF.

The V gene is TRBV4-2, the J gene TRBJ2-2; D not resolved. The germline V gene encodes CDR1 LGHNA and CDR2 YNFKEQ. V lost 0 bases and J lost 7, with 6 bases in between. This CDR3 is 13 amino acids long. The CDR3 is CASSQDRSGELFF. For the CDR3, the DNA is TGTGCCAGCAGCCAAGATAGGAGCGGGGAGCTGTTTTTT.

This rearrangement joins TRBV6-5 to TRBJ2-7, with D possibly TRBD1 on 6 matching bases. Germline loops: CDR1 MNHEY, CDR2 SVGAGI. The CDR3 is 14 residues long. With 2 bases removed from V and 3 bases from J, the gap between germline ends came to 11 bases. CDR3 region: CASSYADRYYEQYF. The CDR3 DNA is TGTGCCAGCAGTTACGCCGACAGGTACTACGAGCAGTACTTC.

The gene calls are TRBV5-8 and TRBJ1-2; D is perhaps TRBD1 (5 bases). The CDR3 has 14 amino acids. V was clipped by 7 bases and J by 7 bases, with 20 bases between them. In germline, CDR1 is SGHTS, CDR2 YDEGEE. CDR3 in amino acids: CASPKDILGPGYTF. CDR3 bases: TGTGCCAGCCCTAAGGACATCCTCGGTCCTGGCTACACCTTC.

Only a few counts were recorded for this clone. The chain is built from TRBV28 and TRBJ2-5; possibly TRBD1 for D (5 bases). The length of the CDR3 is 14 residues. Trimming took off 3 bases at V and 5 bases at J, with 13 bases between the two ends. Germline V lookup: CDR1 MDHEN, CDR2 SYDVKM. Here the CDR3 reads CASSLRQQSETQYF. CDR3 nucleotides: TGTGCCAGCAGTTTGCGACAGCAGTCGGAGACCCAGTACTTC.

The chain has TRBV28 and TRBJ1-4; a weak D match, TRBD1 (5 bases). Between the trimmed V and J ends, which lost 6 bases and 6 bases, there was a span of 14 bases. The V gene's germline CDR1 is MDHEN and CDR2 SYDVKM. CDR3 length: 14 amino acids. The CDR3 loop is CASSQDGAHEKLFF. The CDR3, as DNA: TGTGCCAGCAGCCAGGACGGGGCCCATGAAAAACTGTTTTTT.

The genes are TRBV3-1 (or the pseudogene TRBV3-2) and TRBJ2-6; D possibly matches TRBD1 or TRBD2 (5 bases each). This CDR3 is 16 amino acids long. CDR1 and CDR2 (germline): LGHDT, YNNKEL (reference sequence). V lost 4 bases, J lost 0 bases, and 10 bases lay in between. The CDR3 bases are TGTGCCAGCAGCCCCGCAGGGAGCTCTGGGGCCAACGTCCTGACTTTC. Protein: CASSPAGSSGANVLTF.

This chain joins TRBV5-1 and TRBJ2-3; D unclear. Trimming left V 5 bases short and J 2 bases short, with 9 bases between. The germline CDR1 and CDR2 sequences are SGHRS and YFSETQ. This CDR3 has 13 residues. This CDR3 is CASSSRNTDTQYF. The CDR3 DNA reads TGCGCCAGCAGTAGTAGGAACACAGATACGCAGTATTTT.

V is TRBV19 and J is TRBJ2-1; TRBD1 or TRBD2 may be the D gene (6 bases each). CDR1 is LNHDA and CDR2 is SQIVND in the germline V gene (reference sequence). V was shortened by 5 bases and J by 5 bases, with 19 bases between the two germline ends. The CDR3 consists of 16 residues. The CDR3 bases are TGTGCCAGTAGTCCCCGCGGGACATCTCACCACAATGAGCAGTTCTTC. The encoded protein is CASSPRGTSHHNEQFF.

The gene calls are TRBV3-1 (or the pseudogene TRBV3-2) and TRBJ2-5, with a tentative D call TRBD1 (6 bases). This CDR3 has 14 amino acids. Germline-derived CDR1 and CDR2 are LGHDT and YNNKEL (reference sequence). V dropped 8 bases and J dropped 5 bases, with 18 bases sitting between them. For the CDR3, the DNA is TGTGCCAGCCGAAGGTGGGGGCCTGGGGAGACCCAGTACTTC. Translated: CASRRWGPGETQYF.